Presented here are 30 T cell receptor beta chains from one specimen sequenced in a study of response to subunit inactivated influenza vaccine. TCRdb used MiXCR to reprocess the RT-PCR reads, holding one entry per CDR3 protein. The table includes 250,000 to 350,000 distinct CDR3 sequences, around 20% detected once. The sample was PBMCs from blood, taken about 20 months after vaccination. These receptors originate from a man aged 50 to 75 who received an inactivated influenza vaccine.

The rearrangement joins TRBV6-5 to TRBJ1-5; tentatively, D is TRBD1 (5 bases). V was clipped by 2 bases and J by 5 bases, with 7 bases between them. The CDR3 sequence is 13 residues long. The V gene's germline CDR1 is MNHEY and CDR2 SVGAGI. CDR3 coding DNA: TGTGCCAGCAGTTACAGGGACGATCAGCCCCAGCATTTT. It translates to CASSYRDDQPQHF.

This clonotype was recorded at least ten times. The chain is built from TRBV18 and TRBJ1-2; the D is unclear. This CDR3 comprises 13 residues. Trimming left V 5 bases short and J 0 bases short, with 7 bases between. CDR1 is KGHSH and CDR2 is LQKENI in the germline V gene. The CDR3 nucleotides are TGTGCCAGCTCATTTGGGACTAACTATGGCTACACCTTC. Its protein is CASSFGTNYGYTF.

The chain carries TRBV5-1 and TRBJ2-7, with D unclear. CDR1 is SGHRS and CDR2 is YFSETQ in the germline V gene. This CDR3 is built from 12 residues. Trimming stripped 2 bases from V and 3 bases from J, with 6 bases between. Here the CDR3 reads CASSLNDYEQYF. CDR3 bases: TGCGCCAGCAGCTTAAACGACTACGAGCAGTACTTC.

The V and J genes are TRBV4-2 and TRBJ2-2, with D hard to call. V lost 2 bases, J lost 7 bases, and 11 bases lay in between. The CDR3 is 14 residues long. The germline V gene encodes CDR1 LGHNA and CDR2 YNFKEQ. Here the CDR3 reads CASSQTPISGELFF. CDR3 nucleotides: TGTGCCAGCAGCCAAACCCCTATCAGCGGGGAGCTGTTTTTT.

This clonotype was detected a few times. The chain employs TRBV20-1 and TRBJ2-2, with D uncertain. V lost 7 bases to trimming and J lost 1 base, with 7 bases between them. CDR3 length: 12 amino acids. The germline gives CDR1 DFQATT, CDR2 SNEGSKA (reference sequence). The CDR3 nucleotides are TGCAGTGTGAAGCGGAACACCGGGGAGCTGTTTTTT. This codes for CSVKRNTGELFF.

This clonotype was counted between two and nine times. One end of the junction does not line up with germline, which may come from a read error. This CDR3 is CASSQSGRIYF. Here the CDR3 DNA reads TGTGCCAGCAGTCAATCGGGACGTATCTACTTT. J is TRBJ1-6 and V is TRBV6-5; the D gene is possibly TRBD1 (5 bases). CDR3 size: 11 residues. CDR1 and CDR2 (germline): MNHEY, SVGAGI.

The chain employs TRBV12-3 or TRBV12-4 and TRBJ1-1; D may be TRBD1 (6 bases). Trimming left V 6 bases short and J 6 bases short, with 17 bases between. This CDR3 has 14 residues. CDR3 protein: CASSPEGGRAEAFF. For the CDR3, the DNA is TGTGCCAGCAGCCCGGAGGGGGGGAGGGCTGAAGCTTTCTTT.

The rearrangement links TRBV27 to TRBJ2-2; D ambiguous. This CDR3 is 15 amino acids long. Trimming removed 2 bases at V and 1 base at J, with 8 bases between. CDR1 is MNHEY and CDR2 is SMNVEV in the germline V gene (reference sequence). DNA of the CDR3: TGTGCCAGCAGTTTAACGGTACAGAACACCGGGGAGCTGTTTTTT. Translation: CASSLTVQNTGELFF.

In this sample, this clonotype turned up a few times. The chain links TRBV5-1 to TRBJ2-3; D is uncertain. The germline V gene encodes CDR1 SGHRS and CDR2 YFSETQ. Trimming took 4 bases from V and 5 from J, leaving 11 bases between them. The CDR3 totals 13 residues. The CDR3 here is CASSVDSRDTQYF. CDR3 DNA sequence: TGCGCCAGCAGCGTGGATAGCCGAGATACGCAGTATTTT.

There are a few counts of this clonotype. The rearrangement joins TRBV20-1 to TRBJ2-1; D not resolved. The CDR3 runs 14 residues. CDR1 and CDR2 from the germline V gene are DFQATT and SNEGSKA (reference sequence). V was trimmed by 2 bases and J by 3 bases, leaving 11 bases between them. The CDR3 coding sequence is TGCAGTGCTAGACAGCAATGGAGCTACAATGAGCAGTTCTTC. As protein: CSARQQWSYNEQFF.

This clonotype came up many times. The V and J genes are TRBV6-5 and TRBJ1-2, with a tentative D call TRBD1 (5 bases). The V gene lost 4 bases and the J gene lost 2 bases, with 8 bases spanning the gap. Germline V gene lookup returns CDR1 MNHEY and CDR2 SVGAGI. This CDR3 comprises 13 residues. CDR3 amino acids: CASSLTDNYGYTF. The CDR3 region has the DNA TGTGCCAGCAGTTTGACAGACAACTATGGCTACACCTTC.

This clonotype occurred a few times. V usage is TRBV4-3 and J usage is TRBJ2-3; TRBD2 matches 8 bases. Germline V gives CDR1 LGHNA, CDR2 YSLEER. CDR3 length equals 17 residues. Trimming at V came to 4 bases and at J to 0 bases, leaving 9 bases not matched to a gene. CDR3 in DNA: TGCGCCAGCAGCCCCATTATTACTAGCGGTAGCACAGATACGCAGTATTTT. Protein product: CASSPIITSGSTDTQYF.

This clonotype has ten or more counts. This chain uses TRBV27 with TRBJ1-4, with TRBD1 identical over 9 bases. CDR1 and CDR2 from the germline V gene are MNHEY and SMNVEV (reference sequence). V lost 5 bases and J lost 11; bases outside the gene matches: 12. CDR3 length: 15 amino acids. CDR3 protein: CASSPSPGQGLKLFF. The CDR3 DNA is TGTGCCAGCAGTCCCTCCCCGGGACAGGGTTTGAAACTGTTTTTT.

In this sample, this clonotype turned up a few times. This chain's CDR3 is CASSQGTGVREPQHF. The CDR3 DNA reads TGTGCCAGCAGCCAAGGGACAGGGGTTAGGGAGCCCCAGCATTTT. This rearrangement joins TRBV4-2 to TRBJ1-5; the match to TRBD1 covers 9 bases. Germline trimming cut 1 base from V and 8 bases from J; bases unmatched to any gene: 6. CDR1 is LGHNA and CDR2 is YNFKEQ in the germline V gene. This CDR3 has 15 residues.

This clonotype was counted a few times. DNA of the CDR3: TGTGCCAGCAGTGAAAGTCCGGGGGCAAGGGTGGCGTCACCCCTCCACTTT. Encoded protein: CASSESPGARVASPLHF. J is TRBJ1-6 and V is TRBV25-1; perhaps TRBD1 as D (6 bases). CDR1 and CDR2 (germline): MGHDK, SYGVNS. The V and J ends lost 2 bases and 10 bases respectively, with 21 bases between them. The CDR3 totals 17 residues.

The V gene is TRBV5-1, the J gene TRBJ1-2; tentative D call: TRBD1 (5 bases). The V gene's germline CDR1 is SGHRS and CDR2 YFSETQ. Trimming left V 1 base short and J 4 bases short, with 14 bases between. The CDR3 length is 15 residues. CDR3 nucleotide sequence: TGCGCCAGCAGCTTGCAAGTAGGGGAGCCCTATGGCTACACCTTC. Amino acids: CASSLQVGEPYGYTF. Using reference TRBV5-1 and TRBJ1-2 for the parts outside the CDR3, the full variable domain is KAGVTQTPRYLIKTRGQQVTLSCSPISGHRSVSWYQQTPGQGLQFLFEYFSETQRNKGNFPGRFSGRQFSNSRSEMNVSTLELGDSALYLCASSLQVGEPYGYTFGSGTRLTVV.

This clonotype has a handful of counts. This sequence joins TRBV12-3 or TRBV12-4 and TRBJ1-5, with 7 bases that match TRBD1. The CDR3 is 14 residues long. The V segment lost 5 bases and the J segment 2 bases; nucleotides outside the gene matches: 3. For the CDR3, the DNA is TGTGCCAGCAGTAACACAGGGGGCAATCAGCCCCAGCATTTT. Amino acid sequence: CASSNTGGNQPQHF.

The rearrangement joins TRBV7-9 to TRBJ1-1, with 8 bases that match TRBD1. The CDR3 has 15 amino acids. Germline V gene sequence: CDR1 SEHNR, CDR2 FQNEAQ (reference sequence). After removal of 1 base from V and 8 bases from J, the junction contained 9 bases not matched to a gene. CDR3 nucleotide sequence: TGTGCCAGCAGCTTAGGTTGGGCAGGGGGCAGAGAAGCTTTCTTT. Amino acids: CASSLGWAGGREAFF.

This clonotype was found a few times. This chain joins TRBV9 and TRBJ1-1; D gene unclear. This CDR3 contains 13 residues. V was cut by 1 base and J by 1 base, with 5 bases left in between. Germline V gene sequence: CDR1 SGDLS, CDR2 YYNGEE. The CDR3 sequence is CASSVTKNTEAFF. In DNA form, the CDR3 reads TGTGCCAGCAGCGTAACGAAGAACACTGAAGCTTTCTTT.

This clonotype occurred a few times. The CDR3: CSARDQKTGANNSPLHF. CDR3 sequence (DNA): TGCAGTGCTAGAGATCAAAAGACAGGAGCCAATAATTCACCCCTCCACTTT. This chain joins TRBV20-1 and TRBJ1-6, with D possibly TRBD1 on 6 matching bases. The germline gives CDR1 DFQATT, CDR2 SNEGSKA (reference sequence). V lost 0 bases and J 5 bases, leaving 17 bases between the germline ends. The CDR3 has 17 residues.

The CDR3 loop is CASRNTGAGNTIYF. In nucleotides, the CDR3 is TGTGCCAGCAGGAATACAGGGGCTGGAAACACCATATATTTT. The chain joins TRBV6-2 or TRBV6-3 to TRBJ1-3, with 7 bases fitting TRBD1. Looked up from germline, CDR1 is MNHEY and CDR2 is SVGEGT. V trimming: 6 bases; J trimming: 2 bases; junction bases outside the gene matches: 4. The CDR3 spans 14 residues.

This chain joins TRBV20-1 and TRBJ1-5; perhaps TRBD1 as D (6 bases). The CDR3 contains 14 residues. Germline CDR1 DFQATT, CDR2 SNEGSKA (reference sequence). Trimming left V 3 bases short and J 4 bases short, with 13 bases between. CDR3 amino acids: CSARKDRKNQPQHF. The CDR3 DNA sequence: TGCAGTGCTAGGAAAGACAGGAAGAATCAGCCCCAGCATTTT.

J is TRBJ1-5 and V is TRBV29-1; 7 nucleotides line up with TRBD1. This CDR3 spans 13 amino acids. V lost 7 bases to trimming and J lost 3 bases; unmatched junction nucleotides: 6. Germline assignment: CDR1 SQVTM and CDR2 ANQGSEA. CDR3 nucleotide sequence: TGCAGCGCCGGACAGGAAAACAATCAGCCCCAGCATTTT. It translates to CSAGQENNQPQHF.

This clonotype was seen only a few times. CDR3: CATSKGTSIQETQYF. In nucleotides, the CDR3 is TGTGCCACCTCGAAGGGGACTAGCATCCAAGAGACCCAGTACTTC. The chain combines TRBV7-8 with TRBJ2-5, with 9 bases matching TRBD2. The CDR3 has 15 amino acids. After removal of 10 bases from V and 1 base from J, the junction contained 10 bases not matched to a gene. Germline V gene sequence: CDR1 SGHVS, CDR2 FQNEAQ.

CDR3 sequence reads: CASSQRTGWIEQYF. The CDR3 DNA sequence: TGTGCCAGCAGCCAAAGGACAGGGTGGATCGAGCAGTACTTC. V gene TRBV16 combines with J gene TRBJ2-7; 8 bases match TRBD1. CDR3 length: 14 amino acids. Germline lookup yields CDR1 KGHSY and CDR2 FQNENV. V shed 2 bases and J 6 bases; nucleotides not matched to a gene: 6.

The chain carries TRBV7-2 and TRBJ2-2; D perhaps matches TRBD2 (5 bases). Germline values: CDR1 SGHTA, CDR2 FQGNSA. The CDR3 consists of 15 residues. The V end was cut by 1 base, the J end by 0 bases, with 6 bases between. The CDR3 DNA sequence: TGTGCCAGCAGCTTAGGGACTCCGAACACCGGGGAGCTGTTTTTT. It specifies CASSLGTPNTGELFF.

There are a few counts of this clonotype. V and J are TRBV6-1 and TRBJ2-6; TRBD2 might be the D (5 bases). The CDR3 is 18 amino acids. Germline V gene sequence: CDR1 MNHNS, CDR2 SASEGT. The V end was cut by 6 bases, the J end by 0 bases, with 18 bases between. CDR3 protein: CASSLREGEFSGANVLTF. The CDR3 DNA is TGTGCCAGCAGCCTACGTGAGGGAGAATTCTCTGGGGCCAACGTCCTGACTTTC.

The chain is built from TRBV20-1 and TRBJ2-7, with a tentative D call TRBD2 (6 bases). The CDR3 loop spans 13 amino acids. Per germline, CDR1 DFQATT and CDR2 SNEGSKA (reference sequence). Deletions cut 6 bases from V and 3 bases from J, with 15 bases between. The DNA of the CDR3 is TGCAGTGCCGGTAGCGGCCCATTCTACGAGCAGTACTTC. Encoded protein: CSAGSGPFYEQYF.

A single count supports this clonotype. This likely comes from a read error, as the CDR3 has no conserved phenylalanine or tryptophan at its end. V gene TRBV5-5 combines with J gene TRBJ1-1; D gene ambiguous. The CDR3 is made up of 13 amino acids. CDR1 and CDR2 from the germline V gene are SGHKS and YYEKEE (reference sequence). The V end was cut by 6 bases, the J end by 0 bases, with 9 bases between. CDR3 DNA sequence: TGTGCCAGCATCGGACCTATGAACACTGAAGCTTTCATT. Its protein product is CASIGPMNTEAFI.

Only a few counts were recorded for this clonotype. The chain recombines TRBV12-3 or TRBV12-4 with TRBJ2-7, with 11 bases that match TRBD1. The V gene end was trimmed by 4 bases and the J gene end by 3 bases; junction bases not matched to a gene: 11. The CDR3 runs 17 residues. The CDR3 nucleotides are TGTGCCAGCAGTTCCCAGGACAGGGGGCAACCCGTCTACGAGCAGTACTTC. This sequence encodes CASSSQDRGQPVYEQYF.